This T cell receptor (beta chain) was recovered during a study of cytomegalovirus exposure and HLA in healthy donors. Though nominally healthy at sampling, donors likely had unrecorded immune exposures. This clone was seen once. The antigen remains undetermined. The trim removed 6 bases at V and 6 bases at J, leaving 16 bases unmatched. This CDR3 has 18 amino acids. CDR1 is SGHAT, CDR2 FQNNGV, per germline. The PCR contained 60 Vbeta and 13 Jbeta primers. Sequencing used immunoSEQ multiplex PCR; TCRdb keeps in-frame clones, though not all of them. This table has roughly 160,000 clones, roughly 89% appearing once. Study-level results: Later analysis identified a missense DCLRE1C variant that was linked to TCR beta V- and J-gene trimming. The listing of fewer than 200 TCR beta chains classed them as cytomegalovirus-associated. In a later analysis, most CMV-associated TCR beta chains appeared HLA-restricted.

Sequences were obtained from PBMCs. The TCR sequence derives from a woman in her 30s in good health and CMV-seronegative. The chain recombines TRBV11-2 with TRBJ1-6; TRBD1 aligns across 8 bases. The CDR3 sequence: CASRPLSGLRGLNSPLHF. CDR3 sequence (DNA): TGTGCCAGCAGGCCGTTATCGGGGCTCAGGGGGCTTAATTCACCCCTCCACTTT.